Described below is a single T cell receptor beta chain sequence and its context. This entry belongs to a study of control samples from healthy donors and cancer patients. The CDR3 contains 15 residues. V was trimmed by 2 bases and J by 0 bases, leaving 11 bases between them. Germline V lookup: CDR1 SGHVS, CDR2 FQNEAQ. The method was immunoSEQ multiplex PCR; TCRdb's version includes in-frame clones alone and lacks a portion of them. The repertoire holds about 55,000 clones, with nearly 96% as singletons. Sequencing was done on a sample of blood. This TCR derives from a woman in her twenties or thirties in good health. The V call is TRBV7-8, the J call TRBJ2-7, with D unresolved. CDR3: CASSLSLAASYEQYF. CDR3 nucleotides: TGTGCCAGCAGCTTAAGTTTGGCAGCCTCCTACGAGCAGTACTTC.